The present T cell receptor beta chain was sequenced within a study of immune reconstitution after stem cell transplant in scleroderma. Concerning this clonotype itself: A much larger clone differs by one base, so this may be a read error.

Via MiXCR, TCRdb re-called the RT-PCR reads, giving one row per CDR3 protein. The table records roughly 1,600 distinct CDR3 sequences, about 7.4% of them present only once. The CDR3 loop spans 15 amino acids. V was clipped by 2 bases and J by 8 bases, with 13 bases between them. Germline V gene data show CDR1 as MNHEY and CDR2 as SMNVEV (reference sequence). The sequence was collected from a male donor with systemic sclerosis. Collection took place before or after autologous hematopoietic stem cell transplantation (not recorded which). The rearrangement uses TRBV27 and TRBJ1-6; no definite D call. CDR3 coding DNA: TGTGCCAGCAGTTTACGCCATACCGACGATTCACCCCTCCACTTT. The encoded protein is CASSLRHTDDSPLHF.